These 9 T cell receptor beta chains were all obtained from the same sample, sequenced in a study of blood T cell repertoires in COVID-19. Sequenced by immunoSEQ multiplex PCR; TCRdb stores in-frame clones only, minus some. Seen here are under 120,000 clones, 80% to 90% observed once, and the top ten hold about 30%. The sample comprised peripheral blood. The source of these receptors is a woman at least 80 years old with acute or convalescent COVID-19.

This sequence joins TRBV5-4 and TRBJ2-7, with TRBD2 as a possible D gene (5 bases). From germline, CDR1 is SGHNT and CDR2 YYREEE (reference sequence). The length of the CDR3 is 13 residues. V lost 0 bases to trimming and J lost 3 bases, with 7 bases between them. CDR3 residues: CASSLVTSYEQYF. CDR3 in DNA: TGTGCCAGCAGCTTGGTAACTAGCTACGAGCAGTACTTC.

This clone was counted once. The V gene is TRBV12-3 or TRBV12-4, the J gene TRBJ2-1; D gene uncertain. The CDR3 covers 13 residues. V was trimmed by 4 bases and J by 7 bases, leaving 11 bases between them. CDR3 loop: CASSSLFLNEQFF. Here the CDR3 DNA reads TGTGCCAGCAGTTCCCTCTTCCTTAATGAGCAGTTCTTC.

DNA for the CDR3: TGTGCCAGCAGCGCCTTTACTAGCGGGGGGTTAGGGACCCAGTACTTC. It specifies CASSAFTSGGLGTQYF. The J gene is TRBJ2-5, the V gene TRBV9, with 12 bases identical to TRBD2. This CDR3 is built from 16 residues. Germline V gene lookup returns CDR1 SGDLS and CDR2 YYNGEE. V gave up 3 bases and J gave up 7 bases; unmatched junction bases: 10.

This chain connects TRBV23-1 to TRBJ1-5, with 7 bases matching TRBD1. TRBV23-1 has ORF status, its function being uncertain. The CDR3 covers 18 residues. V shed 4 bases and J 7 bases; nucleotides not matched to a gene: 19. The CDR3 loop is CASSRVSSGDSGKQPQHF. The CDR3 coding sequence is TGCGCCAGCAGTCGGGTTAGTAGCGGGGACAGCGGAAAACAGCCCCAGCATTTT.

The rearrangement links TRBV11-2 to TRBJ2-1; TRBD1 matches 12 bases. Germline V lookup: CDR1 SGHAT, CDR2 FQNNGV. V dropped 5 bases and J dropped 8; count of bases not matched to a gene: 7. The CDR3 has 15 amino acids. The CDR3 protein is CASSPGTGGVDEQFF. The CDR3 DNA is TGTGCCAGCAGCCCCGGGACAGGGGGCGTTGATGAGCAGTTCTTC.

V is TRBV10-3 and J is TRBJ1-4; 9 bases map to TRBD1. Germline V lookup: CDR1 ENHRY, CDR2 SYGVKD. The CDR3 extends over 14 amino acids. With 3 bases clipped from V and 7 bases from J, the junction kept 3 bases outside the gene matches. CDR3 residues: CAISDRTGVEKLFF. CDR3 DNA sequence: TGTGCCATCAGTGATAGGACAGGGGTTGAAAAACTGTTTTTT.

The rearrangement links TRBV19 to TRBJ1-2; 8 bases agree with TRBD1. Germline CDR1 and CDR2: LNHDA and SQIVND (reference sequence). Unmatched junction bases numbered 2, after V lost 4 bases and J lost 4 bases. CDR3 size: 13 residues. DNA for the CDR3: TGTGCCAGTAGTACAGGGGGCCGCTATGGCTACACCTTC. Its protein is CASSTGGRYGYTF.

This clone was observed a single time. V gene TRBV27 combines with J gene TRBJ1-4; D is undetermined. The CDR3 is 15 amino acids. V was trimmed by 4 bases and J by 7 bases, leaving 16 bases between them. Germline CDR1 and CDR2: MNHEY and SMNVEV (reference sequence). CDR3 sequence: CASSYIGGMGEKLFF. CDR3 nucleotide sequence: TGTGCCAGCAGTTACATAGGCGGAATGGGTGAAAAACTGTTTTTT.

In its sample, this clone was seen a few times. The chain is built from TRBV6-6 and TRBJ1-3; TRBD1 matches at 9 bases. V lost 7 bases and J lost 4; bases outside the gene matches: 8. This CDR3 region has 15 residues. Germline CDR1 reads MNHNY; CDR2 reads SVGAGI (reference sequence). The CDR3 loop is CASIDGTGYGNTIYF. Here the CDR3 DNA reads TGTGCCAGCATCGACGGGACAGGGTACGGAAACACCATATATTTT.